The clone carrying this T cell receptor beta chain was seen only a few times. Its target is unknown. CDR3 and TCR beta VDJ profiling relied on genomic DNA as the template. One entry per CDR3 protein results from TCRdb running MiXCR on the reads. The sample contains roughly 130,000 distinct CDR3 sequences, about 48% of which appear only once. The data stem from a study of CD8+CD57+ T cells in acquired aplastic anemia. Study background: CD4+ and CD8+ cells, once sorted, gave DNA averaging about 3 ug. Healthy donors had, on average, around 9.9 million reads for their CD4+ cells.

The ends lost 1 base at V and 5 bases at J; junction bases unmatched: 11. Germline values: CDR1 LGHDT, CDR2 YNNKEL (reference sequence). This CDR3 comprises 18 residues. Study results and caveats: Patients shared some 30 CD8+ CDR3 sequences with controls. Between the patient and control groups, CD8+ Simpson's diversity did not differ significantly.

The J gene is TRBJ2-5, the V gene TRBV3-1; the match to TRBD2 covers 12 bases. What was sequenced was sorted CD4+, CD8+, or CD8+CD57+ T cells (not recorded which) from PBMCs. The clonotype comes from a human donor in good health, serving as a control. DNA of the CDR3: TGTGCCAGCAGCCAAGGACTAGCGGGGGCCCGCGCCAGGGAGACCCAGTACTTC. It specifies CASSQGLAGARARETQYF.